What follows are 18 T cell receptor beta chains derived from one specimen sequenced in a study of neurological immune-mediated disorders. TCRdb analysed the 5' RACE reads with MiXCR anew, one entry per CDR3 protein. Of roughly 60,000 distinct CDR3 sequences in the sample, roughly 3.2% are singletons; the top ten hold about 3.1%. Sequencing input: PBMCs. These receptors originate from a woman in her 30s with multiple sclerosis.

This clonotype was detected ten times or more. The V gene is TRBV5-1, the J gene TRBJ2-1, with D possibly TRBD2 on 5 matching bases. The CDR3 length is 15 residues. Trimming cost V 1 base and J 2 bases, with 10 bases left between them. The germline V gene has CDR1 SGHRS and CDR2 YFSETQ. This CDR3 reads CASSLHTGTYNEQFF. CDR3 coding DNA: TGCGCCAGCAGCTTGCACACGGGGACCTACAATGAGCAGTTCTTC.

In its sample, this clonotype was seen many times. This chain joins TRBV29-1 and TRBJ1-1; possible D gene TRBD1, 5 bases. CDR3 size: 13 residues. The germline V and J ends were trimmed by 2 bases and 6 bases, with 13 bases remaining between them. CDR1 and CDR2 (germline): SQVTM, ANQGSEA. The CDR3 region is CSVEPGKEAEAFF. CDR3 in DNA: TGCAGCGTTGAACCAGGGAAGGAAGCTGAAGCTTTCTTT.

This clonotype was seen repeatedly, ten times or more. This sequence joins TRBV4-1 and TRBJ1-1, with TRBD1 matching over 8 bases. The CDR3 is 11 amino acids. Looked up from germline, CDR1 is MGHRA and CDR2 is YSYEKL. Trimming removed 11 bases from V and 4 bases from J; junction bases left unmatched: 3. The CDR3 DNA reads TGCGCCGCAGGGGGCCCCACTGAAGCTTTCTTT. Translated, it gives CAAGGPTEAFF.

About this clonotype itself: This clone may be a read error of a much larger clone one base away. J is TRBJ2-1 and V is TRBV5-1; D may be TRBD2 (5 bases). The CDR3 spans 14 residues. V lost 7 bases, J lost 8 bases, and 19 bases lay in between. Germline V gene lookup returns CDR1 SGHRS and CDR2 YFSETQ. The CDR3 sequence: CASQDPRGSHEQFF. The DNA of the CDR3 is TGCGCCAGCCAAGACCCTAGAGGGAGCCATGAGCAGTTCTTC.

This clonotype has a handful of counts. The CDR3 loop is CASSPTSGGAWDTQYF. DNA of the CDR3: TGTGCCAGCAGCCCGACTAGCGGGGGGGCGTGGGATACGCAGTATTTT. The J gene is TRBJ2-3, the V gene TRBV12-3 or TRBV12-4, with 14 bases aligning to TRBD2. The CDR3 has 16 amino acids. The V and J ends lost 6 bases and 6 bases, in that order; junction bases with no gene match: 8.

This clonotype has ten or more counts. The chain links TRBV4-3 to TRBJ1-3, with D possibly TRBD1 on 6 matching bases. With 0 bases removed from V and 9 bases from J, the gap between germline ends came to 12 bases. Per germline, CDR1 LGHNA and CDR2 YSLEER. The CDR3 has 14 amino acids. CDR3 bases: TGCGCCAGCAGCCAAGATAGGGGGGGTGGCACCATATATTTT. Its translation: CASSQDRGGGTIYF.

Many counts were recorded for this clonotype. Written as DNA, the CDR3 is TGTGCCAGCAGCCGGACAGGGATCCTCTTCGAGCAGTACTTC. It translates to CASSRTGILFEQYF. The rearrangement uses TRBV12-3 or TRBV12-4 and TRBJ2-7; 8 bases fit TRBD1. This CDR3 comprises 14 residues. V gave up 6 bases and J gave up 6 bases; unmatched junction bases: 10.

Only one count was recorded for this clonotype. This may arise from a read error, as a much more abundant clone is one base away. The gene calls are TRBV3-1 and TRBJ1-1; maybe TRBD1 (6 bases). The germline gives CDR1 LGHDT, CDR2 YNNKEL (reference sequence). Between the trimmed V and J ends, which lost 4 bases and 1 base, there was a span of 13 bases. CDR3 length equals 15 residues. Here the CDR3 DNA reads TGTGCCAGCAGCCCATCGGACAGACAGAACACTGAAGCTTTCTTT. This encodes CASSPSDRQNTEAFF.

This clonotype was detected many times. The chain employs TRBV20-1 and TRBJ2-1; D may be TRBD1 or TRBD2 (6 bases each). The CDR3 contains 15 residues. From germline, CDR1 is DFQATT and CDR2 SNEGSKA (reference sequence). V lost 3 bases to trimming and J lost 2 bases, with 14 bases between them. The CDR3 is CSASKGGLAYNEQFF. The CDR3 DNA reads TGCAGTGCTAGTAAGGGGGGACTCGCCTACAATGAGCAGTTCTTC.

This clonotype appeared many times. The chain uses TRBV9 and TRBJ2-2; possible D gene TRBD2, 6 bases. V was pared by 0 bases and J by 6 bases, with 9 bases between. CDR3 length: 14 residues. CDR1 is SGDLS and CDR2 is YYNGEE in the germline V gene. The CDR3 DNA follows: TGTGCCAGCAGCGTAGCATCGGGAGCCGGGGAGCTGTTTTTT. Translating gives CASSVASGAGELFF.

Many counts were recorded for this clonotype. V and J are TRBV5-1 and TRBJ2-3; TRBD1 matches 11 bases. This CDR3 comprises 16 residues. J gave up 4 bases and V 4 bases, and 8 bases lay outside the gene matches. Germline V lookup: CDR1 SGHRS, CDR2 YFSETQ. The CDR3 reads CASSPPGTGGSDTQYF. As DNA, the CDR3 is TGCGCCAGCAGCCCCCCCGGGACAGGGGGGTCAGATACGCAGTATTTT.

This clonotype has ten or more counts. This rearrangement joins TRBV5-1 to TRBJ2-3; D is unclear. Germline assignment: CDR1 SGHRS and CDR2 YFSETQ. The CDR3 loop spans 15 amino acids. Trimming stripped 2 bases from V and 0 bases from J, with 10 bases between. The CDR3 DNA sequence: TGCGCCAGCAGCTTTGGGCTCCCGAGCACAGATACGCAGTATTTT. Its translation: CASSFGLPSTDTQYF. Full variable domain (missing parts from reference TRBV5-1 and TRBJ2-3): KAGVTQTPRYLIKTRGQQVTLSCSPISGHRSVSWYQQTPGQGLQFLFEYFSETQRNKGNFPGRFSGRQFSNSRSEMNVSTLELGDSALYLCASSFGLPSTDTQYFGPGTRLTVL.

This clonotype appeared many times. The chain has TRBV20-1 and TRBJ1-2; 7 bases agree with TRBD1. With V trimmed by 6 bases and J by 4 bases, 8 bases remained unmatched. Germline V lookup: CDR1 DFQATT, CDR2 SNEGSKA (reference sequence). CDR3 length equals 13 residues. The CDR3 region is CSAQRQGPYGYTF. CDR3 nucleotides: TGCAGTGCGCAGCGACAGGGCCCCTATGGCTACACCTTC.

This clonotype was detected many times. V gene TRBV3-1 combines with J gene TRBJ2-1, with D perhaps TRBD2 (7 bases). The length of the CDR3 is 14 residues. Germline-derived CDR1 and CDR2 are LGHDT and YNNKEL (reference sequence). Trimming left V 11 bases short and J 2 bases short, with 16 bases between. The CDR3 coding sequence is TGTGCCGCGGGGGCCGGGACTACCTACAATGAGCAGTTCTTC. Translating it yields CAAGAGTTYNEQFF.

This clonotype was counted many times. The chain recombines TRBV3-1 with TRBJ2-5; the match to TRBD1 covers 8 bases. With V trimmed by 4 bases and J by 4 bases, 5 bases remained unmatched. This CDR3 comprises 14 residues. Germline CDR1 and CDR2: LGHDT and YNNKEL (reference sequence). The CDR3 DNA sequence: TGTGCCAGCAGCCCTCCGGACAGGGCAGAGACCCAGTACTTC. It encodes CASSPPDRAETQYF.

This clonotype has at least ten counts. This chain links TRBV20-1 with TRBJ1-1; D perhaps matches TRBD1 (5 bases). The CDR3 has 13 residues. V was cut by 5 bases and J by 5 bases, with 15 bases left in between. CDR1 and CDR2 from the germline V gene are DFQATT and SNEGSKA (reference sequence). DNA for the CDR3: TGCAGTGCTCCCCGGCAGGGACGGACTGAAGCTTTCTTT. This encodes CSAPRQGRTEAFF.

This clonotype was counted at least ten times. J is TRBJ2-1 and V is TRBV12-3 or TRBV12-4; 7 nucleotides align to TRBD1. The ends lost 6 bases at V and 9 bases at J; junction bases unmatched: 8. The CDR3 runs to 13 residues. CDR3 DNA: TGTGCCAGCAGCAAGGTACAGGGGAGTGAGCAGTTCTTC. This translates into CASSKVQGSEQFF.

This clonotype has ten or more counts. This chain links TRBV7-6 with TRBJ1-6; 8 bases match TRBD1. Unmatched junction bases numbered 13, after V lost 5 bases and J lost 10 bases. Germline CDR1 is SGHVS and CDR2 is FNYEAQ. CDR3 size: 16 residues. CDR3 protein: CASSLGTGLFGSPLHF. The CDR3 DNA sequence: TGTGCCAGCAGCCTAGGGACAGGACTGTTCGGATCACCCCTCCACTTT. The variable domain in full, completed from reference TRBV7-6 and TRBJ1-6, reads GAGVSQSPRYKVTKRGQDVALRCDPISGHVSLYWYRQALGQGPEFLTYFNYEAQQDKSGLPNDRFSAERPEGSISTLTIQRTEQRDSAMYRCASSLGTGLFGSPLHFGNGTRLTVT.